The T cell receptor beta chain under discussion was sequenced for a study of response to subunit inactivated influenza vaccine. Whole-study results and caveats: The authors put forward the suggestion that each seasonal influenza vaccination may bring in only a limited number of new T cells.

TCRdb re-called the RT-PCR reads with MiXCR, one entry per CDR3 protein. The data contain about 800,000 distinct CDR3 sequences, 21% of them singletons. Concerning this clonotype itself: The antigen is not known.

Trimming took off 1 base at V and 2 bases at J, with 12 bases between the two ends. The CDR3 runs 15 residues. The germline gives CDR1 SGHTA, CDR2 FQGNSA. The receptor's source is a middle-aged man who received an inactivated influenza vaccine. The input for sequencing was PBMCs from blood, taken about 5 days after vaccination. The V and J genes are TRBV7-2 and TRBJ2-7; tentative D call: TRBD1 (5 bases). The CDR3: CASSLDRYRTYEQYF. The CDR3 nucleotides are TGTGCCAGCAGCTTAGACAGGTACAGGACCTACGAGCAGTACTTC.